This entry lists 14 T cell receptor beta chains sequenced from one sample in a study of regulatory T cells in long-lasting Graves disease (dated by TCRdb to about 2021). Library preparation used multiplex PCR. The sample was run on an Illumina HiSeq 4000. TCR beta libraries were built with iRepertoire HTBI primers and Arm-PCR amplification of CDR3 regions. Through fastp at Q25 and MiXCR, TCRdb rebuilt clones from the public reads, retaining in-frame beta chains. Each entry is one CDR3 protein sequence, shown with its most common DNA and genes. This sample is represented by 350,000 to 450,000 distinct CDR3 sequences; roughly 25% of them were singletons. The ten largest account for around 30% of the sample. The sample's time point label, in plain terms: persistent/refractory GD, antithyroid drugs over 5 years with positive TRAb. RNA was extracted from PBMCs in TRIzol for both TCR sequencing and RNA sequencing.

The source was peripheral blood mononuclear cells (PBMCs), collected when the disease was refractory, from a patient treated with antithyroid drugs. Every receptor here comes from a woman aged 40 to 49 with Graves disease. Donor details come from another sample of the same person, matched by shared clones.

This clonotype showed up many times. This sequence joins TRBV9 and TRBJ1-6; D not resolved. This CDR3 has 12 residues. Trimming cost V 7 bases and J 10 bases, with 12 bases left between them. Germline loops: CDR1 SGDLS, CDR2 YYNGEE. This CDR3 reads CASGNQASPLHF. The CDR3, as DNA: TGTGCCAGCGGGAACCAAGCCTCACCCCTCCACTTT.

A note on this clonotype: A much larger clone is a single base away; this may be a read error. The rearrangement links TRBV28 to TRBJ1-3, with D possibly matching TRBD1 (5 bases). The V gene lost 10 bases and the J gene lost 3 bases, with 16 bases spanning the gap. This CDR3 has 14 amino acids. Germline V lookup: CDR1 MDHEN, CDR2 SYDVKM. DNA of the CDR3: TGTGCCAACACTCTAGGGGTGGTTGGAAACACCATATATTTT. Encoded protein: CANTLGVVGNTIYF.

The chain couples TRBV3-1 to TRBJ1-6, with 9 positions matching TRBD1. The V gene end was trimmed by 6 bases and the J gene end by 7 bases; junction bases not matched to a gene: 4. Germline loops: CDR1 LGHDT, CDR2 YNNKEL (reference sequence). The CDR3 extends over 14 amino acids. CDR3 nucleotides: TGTGCCAGCAGTCCCGGGACAGGGAATTCACCCCTCCACTTT. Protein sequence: CASSPGTGNSPLHF.

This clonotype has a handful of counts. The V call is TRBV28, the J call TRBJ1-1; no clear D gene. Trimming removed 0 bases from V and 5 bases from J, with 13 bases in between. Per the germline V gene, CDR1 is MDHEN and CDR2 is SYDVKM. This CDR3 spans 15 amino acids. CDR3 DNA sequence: TGTGCCAGCAGTTTATGGGGCATAGGAAAGACTGAAGCTTTCTTT. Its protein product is CASSLWGIGKTEAFF.

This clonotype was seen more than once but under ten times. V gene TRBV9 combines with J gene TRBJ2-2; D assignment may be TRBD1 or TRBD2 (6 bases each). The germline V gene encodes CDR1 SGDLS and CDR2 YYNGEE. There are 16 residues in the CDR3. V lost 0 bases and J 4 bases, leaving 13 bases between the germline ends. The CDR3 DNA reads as TGTGCCAGCAGCGTAGAGGGGGGAATGGGCACCGGGGAGCTGTTTTTT. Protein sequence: CASSVEGGMGTGELFF.

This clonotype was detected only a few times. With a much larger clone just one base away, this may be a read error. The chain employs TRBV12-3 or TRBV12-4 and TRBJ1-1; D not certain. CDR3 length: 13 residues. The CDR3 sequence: CVSKANMNTEAFF. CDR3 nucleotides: TGTGTCAGCAAAGCCAATATGAACACTGAAGCTTTCTTT.

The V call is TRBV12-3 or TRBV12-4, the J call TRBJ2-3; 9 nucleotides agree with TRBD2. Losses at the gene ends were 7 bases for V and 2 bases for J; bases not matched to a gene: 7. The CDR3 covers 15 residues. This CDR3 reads CASTFLAGSTDTQYF. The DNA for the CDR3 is TGTGCCAGCACTTTCCTAGCGGGGTCCACAGATACGCAGTATTTT.

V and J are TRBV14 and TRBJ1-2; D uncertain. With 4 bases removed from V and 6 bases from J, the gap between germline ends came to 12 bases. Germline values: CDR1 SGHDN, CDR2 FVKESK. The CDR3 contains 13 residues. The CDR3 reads CASSLSGMHGYTF. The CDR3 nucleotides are TGTGCCAGCAGCCTGTCGGGGATGCATGGCTACACCTTC.

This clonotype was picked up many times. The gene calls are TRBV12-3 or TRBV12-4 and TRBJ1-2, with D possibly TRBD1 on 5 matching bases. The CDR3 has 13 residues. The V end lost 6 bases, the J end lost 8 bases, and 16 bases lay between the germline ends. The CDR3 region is CASSPTREGGYTF. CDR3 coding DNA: TGTGCCAGCAGCCCGACCAGGGAGGGAGGCTACACCTTC.

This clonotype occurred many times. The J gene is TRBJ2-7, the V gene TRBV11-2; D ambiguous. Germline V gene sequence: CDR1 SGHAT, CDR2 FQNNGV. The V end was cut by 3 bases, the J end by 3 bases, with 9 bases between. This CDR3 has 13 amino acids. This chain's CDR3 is CASSLNGHYEQYF. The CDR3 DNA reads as TGTGCCAGCAGCTTGAACGGGCACTACGAGCAGTACTTC.

CDR3 in amino acids: CASSTGTGVNEQFF. For the CDR3, the DNA is TGTGCCAGCAGTACAGGGACAGGAGTCAATGAGCAGTTCTTC. The chain uses TRBV12-3 or TRBV12-4 and TRBJ2-1; 8 nucleotides match TRBD1. After removal of 5 bases from V and 6 bases from J, the junction contained 6 bases not matched to a gene. The CDR3 has 14 amino acids.

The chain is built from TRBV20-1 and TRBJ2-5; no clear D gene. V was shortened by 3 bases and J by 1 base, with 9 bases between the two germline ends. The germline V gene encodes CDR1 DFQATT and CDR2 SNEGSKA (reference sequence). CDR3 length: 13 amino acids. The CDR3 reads CSASTGPQETQYF. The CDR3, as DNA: TGCAGTGCTAGCACCGGGCCCCAAGAGACCCAGTACTTC.

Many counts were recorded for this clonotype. The CDR3, as DNA: TGCAGTGCCGCCGGGACTACCGCTCGAAAAAACATTCAGTACTTC. It specifies CSAAGTTARKNIQYF. The V call is TRBV20-1, the J call TRBJ2-4; 7 bases match TRBD2. V was pared by 6 bases and J by 4 bases, with 12 bases of the junction left unmatched. There are 15 residues in the CDR3. The germline V gene has CDR1 DFQATT and CDR2 SNEGSKA (reference sequence).

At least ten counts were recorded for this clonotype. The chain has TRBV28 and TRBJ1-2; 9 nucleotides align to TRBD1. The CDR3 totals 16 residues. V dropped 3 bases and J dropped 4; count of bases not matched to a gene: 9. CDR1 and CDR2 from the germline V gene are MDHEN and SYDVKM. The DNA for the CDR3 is TGTGCCAGCAGTTTCATGTGGACAGGGGACATCTATGGCTACACCTTC. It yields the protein CASSFMWTGDIYGYTF.